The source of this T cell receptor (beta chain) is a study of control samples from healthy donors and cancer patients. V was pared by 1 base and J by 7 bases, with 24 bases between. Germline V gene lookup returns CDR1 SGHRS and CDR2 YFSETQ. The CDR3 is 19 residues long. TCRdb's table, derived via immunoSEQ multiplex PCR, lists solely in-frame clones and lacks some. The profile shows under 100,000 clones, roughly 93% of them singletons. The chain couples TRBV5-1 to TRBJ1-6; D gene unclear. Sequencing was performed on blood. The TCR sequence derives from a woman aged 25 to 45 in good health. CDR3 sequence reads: CASSLISSTRASENSPLHF. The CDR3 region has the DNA TGCGCCAGCAGCTTGATTTCCTCGACAAGGGCGTCGGAGAATTCACCCCTCCACTTT.